Each of the 26 T cell receptor beta chains below was sequenced from the same sample in a study of naive and memory T cell subsets. An equimolar mix of two oligonucleotides served as the beta constant-region primer for TRBC1 and TRBC2. TCRdb re-analysed the UMI-ligation and nested PCR reads in MiXCR, keeping a single row per CDR3 protein. The sample has under 40,000 distinct CDR3 sequences, about an eighth seen once. Material for sequencing was effector memory CD4+ T cells from blood. Subset: effector memory, CD45RA- CD27-. These receptors all come from a human donor in good health.

This clonotype was counted between two and nine times. The gene calls are TRBV7-9 and TRBJ2-5, with 10 nucleotides matching TRBD1. Germline trimming cut 7 bases from V and 5 bases from J; bases unmatched to any gene: 7. CDR3 length equals 14 residues. Germline V gives CDR1 SEHNR, CDR2 FQNEAQ (reference sequence). DNA for the CDR3: TGTGCCAGCACACGAGGGACAGGGGTCGAGACCCAGTACTTC. This translates into CASTRGTGVETQYF.

This clonotype has a handful of counts. The chain is built from TRBV20-1 and TRBJ2-7; D ambiguous. CDR3 length: 13 amino acids. CDR1 is DFQATT and CDR2 is SNEGSKA in the germline V gene (reference sequence). Trimming removed 1 base from V and 0 bases from J, with 7 bases in between. CDR3 sequence reads: CSARGQLSYEQYF. CDR3 nucleotide sequence: TGCAGTGCTAGAGGTCAGCTCTCCTACGAGCAGTACTTC.

This clonotype was counted ten times or more. The rearrangement uses TRBV6-5 and TRBJ1-3; 10 positions agree with TRBD1. The CDR3 runs to 14 residues. The J segment lost 2 bases and the V segment lost 6 bases, leaving 1 base of the junction unmatched. CDR1 is MNHEY, CDR2 SVGAGI, per germline. The CDR3 reads CASSGTGAGNTIYF. In DNA, the CDR3 is TGTGCCAGCAGCGGGACAGGGGCTGGAAACACCATATATTTT.

The chain links TRBV5-6 to TRBJ1-5; tentatively, D is TRBD1 (5 bases). Trimming removed 1 base at V and 6 bases at J, with 14 bases between. The CDR3 consists of 15 residues. Per the germline V gene, CDR1 is SGHDT and CDR2 is YYEEEE. The CDR3 spells CASSLSGTETQPQHF. The CDR3 bases are TGTGCCAGCAGCTTGAGTGGGACGGAGACTCAGCCCCAGCATTTT.

There are many counts of this clonotype. This chain links TRBV5-4 with TRBJ2-5; TRBD1 matches 9 bases. The CDR3 is made up of 17 amino acids. Germline V gives CDR1 SGHNT, CDR2 YYREEE (reference sequence). J was trimmed by 2 bases and V by 1 base; bases with no gene match: 9. The CDR3, as DNA: TGTGCCAGCAGCTTGATATACTTGACAGGGGGGCAAGAGACCCAGTACTTC. Encoded protein: CASSLIYLTGGQETQYF.

This clonotype was seen more than once but under ten times. This chain uses TRBV6-6 with TRBJ2-7; 8 nucleotides line up with TRBD2. The CDR3 spans 15 residues. Germline V gene sequence: CDR1 MNHNY, CDR2 SVGAGI (reference sequence). J was trimmed by 2 bases and V by 5 bases; bases with no gene match: 8. CDR3 sequence (DNA): TGTGCCAGCAGTCCCGGGACGGGAGGGACCTACGAGCAGTACTTC. Amino acids: CASSPGTGGTYEQYF.

This clonotype was detected a few times. The gene calls are TRBV20-1 and TRBJ2-1; TRBD1 matches at 9 bases. Germline lookup yields CDR1 DFQATT and CDR2 SNEGSKA (reference sequence). CDR3 length equals 14 residues. The junction had 6 bases not matched to a gene; V was cut back by 4 bases and J by 5 bases. The CDR3 protein is CSATGQGKNNEQFF. CDR3 bases: TGCAGTGCTACCGGACAGGGGAAAAACAATGAGCAGTTCTTC.

This chain joins TRBV28 and TRBJ1-1, with 7 bases that match TRBD1. The CDR3 runs 14 residues. Germline loops: CDR1 MDHEN, CDR2 SYDVKM. V shed 3 bases, J shed 0 bases, and the junction held 1 base outside the gene matches. The CDR3 coding sequence is TGTGCCAGCAGTTTTCAGGGGGTGAACACTGAAGCTTTCTTT. Protein product: CASSFQGVNTEAFF.

This clonotype has a handful of counts. The gene calls are TRBV5-6 and TRBJ2-2; D might be TRBD1 or TRBD2, each matching 7 bases. Germline assignment: CDR1 SGHDT and CDR2 YYEEEE. V lost 6 bases to trimming and J lost 1 base, with 16 bases between them. CDR3 length: 16 residues. CDR3 sequence: CASTPGGQKNTGELFF. The CDR3 bases are TGTGCCAGCACCCCGGGGGGACAGAAGAACACCGGGGAGCTGTTTTTT.

Regarding this clonotype: One junction end disagrees with the germline gene, perhaps due to a read error. This sequence joins TRBV7-2 and TRBJ1-5; the D is unclear. Germline V lookup: CDR1 SGHTA, CDR2 FQGNSA. The CDR3 sequence is 13 residues long. The CDR3 DNA reads TGTGCTAGCAGCTTTGGGGGCAATCAGCCCCAGCATTTT. Translated: CASSFGGNQPQHF.

This clonotype has a count of ten or more. This chain links TRBV28 with TRBJ2-7; 12 bases agree with TRBD1. This CDR3 comprises 15 residues. Germline assignment: CDR1 MDHEN and CDR2 SYDVKM. V lost 5 bases to trimming and J lost 4 bases; unmatched junction nucleotides: 6. The CDR3: CASSPGTGGAYEQYF. The CDR3 DNA follows: TGTGCCAGCAGTCCGGGGACAGGGGGCGCATACGAGCAGTACTTC.

There are many counts of this clonotype. The chain uses TRBV30 and TRBJ1-1; D ambiguous. The CDR3 is 11 residues long. Germline CDR1 GTSNPN, CDR2 SVGIG (reference sequence). Deletions cut 2 bases from V and 4 bases from J, with 5 bases between. CDR3 region: CAWSSTTEAFF. The CDR3 DNA follows: TGTGCCTGGAGTTCGACCACTGAAGCTTTCTTT.

The sample holds a few counts of this clonotype. The rearrangement joins TRBV6-5 to TRBJ2-7, with 10 bases identical to TRBD2. Germline values: CDR1 MNHEY, CDR2 SVGAGI. This CDR3 has 16 amino acids. V shed 6 bases, J shed 0 bases, and the junction held 8 bases outside the gene matches. In nucleotides, the CDR3 is TGTGCCAGCAGCCCTACGGCTAGCGGGAGCTCCTACGAGCAGTACTTC. This sequence encodes CASSPTASGSSYEQYF.

By share, this clonotype ranks as medium-sized. The chain combines TRBV6-2 or TRBV6-3 with TRBJ1-5, with D tentatively TRBD1 (5 bases). This CDR3 is 14 amino acids long. Germline lookup yields CDR1 MNHEY and CDR2 SVGEGT. With 2 bases removed from V and 5 bases from J, the gap between germline ends came to 10 bases. DNA for the CDR3: TGTGCCAGCAGTTACGGTGGGGCCGATCAGCCCCAGCATTTT. Amino acids: CASSYGGADQPQHF.

The chain joins TRBV5-8 to TRBJ2-5; TRBD2 aligns across 7 bases. The V segment lost 4 bases and the J segment 0 bases; nucleotides outside the gene matches: 6. Germline values: CDR1 SGHTS, CDR2 YDEGEE. CDR3 length equals 15 residues. This CDR3 reads CASSPGTKDQETQYF. The CDR3 nucleotides read TGTGCCAGCAGCCCCGGGACTAAAGACCAAGAGACCCAGTACTTC. The full variable domain, in which reference TRBV5-8 and TRBJ2-5 provide the parts outside the CDR3, is EAGVTQSPTHLIKTRGQQATLRCSPISGHTSVYWYQQALGLGLQFLLWYDEGEERNRGNFPPRFSGRQFPNYSSELNVNALELEDSALYLCASSPGTKDQETQYFGPGTRLLVL.

This clonotype has just a few counts. The chain joins TRBV30 to TRBJ2-1; possibly TRBD2 for D (5 bases). V lost 2 bases, J lost 2 bases, and 13 bases lay in between. The CDR3 is made up of 15 amino acids. CDR1 is GTSNPN and CDR2 is SVGIG in the germline V gene (reference sequence). CDR3 protein: CAWSKASSPYNEQFF. The DNA of the CDR3 is TGTGCCTGGAGTAAGGCTAGCTCCCCCTACAATGAGCAGTTCTTC.

At least ten counts were recorded for this clonotype. The chain has TRBV5-1 and TRBJ1-2; D possibly corresponds to TRBD1 (6 bases). The V end was cut by 0 bases, the J end by 4 bases, with 10 bases between. This CDR3 region has 14 residues. Germline V CDR1 and CDR2: SGHRS, YFSETQ. CDR3 coding DNA: TGCGCCAGCAGCTTGGAGGACAGCACCTATGGCTACACCTTC. Amino acid sequence: CASSLEDSTYGYTF.

This clonotype was observed a few times. The CDR3 nucleotides are TGTGCCAGCTACGAGTCGGGGAATCACTACGAGCAGTACTTC. Translated, it gives CASYESGNHYEQYF. The chain is built from TRBV28 and TRBJ2-7, with a tentative D call TRBD2 (5 bases). Per germline, CDR1 MDHEN and CDR2 SYDVKM. This CDR3 comprises 14 residues. V was trimmed by 8 bases and J by 3 bases, leaving 17 bases between them.

This clonotype has ten or more counts. V is TRBV3-1 and J is TRBJ2-7; 11 nucleotides match TRBD2. Trimming removed 3 bases from V and 3 bases from J; junction bases left unmatched: 1. Germline V gene sequence: CDR1 LGHDT, CDR2 YNNKEL (reference sequence). CDR3 length: 14 residues. Here the CDR3 DNA reads TGTGCCAGCAGCCATCTAGCGGGAGGCTACGAGCAGTACTTC. This translates into CASSHLAGGYEQYF.

The genes are TRBV6-6 and TRBJ1-4; D may be TRBD1 (6 bases). Trimming stripped 6 bases from V and 0 bases from J, with 14 bases between. The CDR3 extends over 16 amino acids. Germline CDR1 is MNHNY and CDR2 is SVGAGI (reference sequence). The CDR3: CASRSYRVATNEKLFF. The CDR3 DNA reads as TGTGCCAGCAGGTCCTACAGGGTGGCAACTAATGAAAAACTGTTTTTT.

The V call is TRBV5-4, the J call TRBJ2-1; D possibly matches TRBD1 or TRBD2 (7 bases each). Germline CDR1 reads SGHNT; CDR2 reads YYREEE (reference sequence). This CDR3 has 14 residues. V lost 1 base and J 9 bases, leaving 14 bases between the germline ends. The CDR3 DNA sequence: TGTGCCAGCAGCTTGAGGTCAGGGGGGGCTGAGCAGTTCTTC. Its protein is CASSLRSGGAEQFF.

This clonotype was picked up many times. This chain links TRBV10-2 with TRBJ1-1; 7 nucleotides line up with TRBD1. Per germline, CDR1 WSHSY and CDR2 SAAADI. V was pared by 6 bases and J by 3 bases, with 7 bases of the junction left unmatched. The CDR3 sequence is 14 residues long. The CDR3 reads CASRIGGTDTEAFF. CDR3 in DNA: TGCGCCAGCAGAATAGGGGGCACGGACACTGAAGCTTTCTTT.

V is TRBV18 and J is TRBJ1-2; no reliable D call. Germline assignment: CDR1 KGHSH and CDR2 LQKENI. Trimming removed 2 bases at V and 7 bases at J, with 17 bases between. The CDR3 has 15 amino acids. CDR3 sequence (DNA): TGTGCCAGCTCACCAGGTGCACCGGAGAAACGTGGCTACACCTTC. Amino acids: CASSPGAPEKRGYTF.

This clonotype was seen more than once but under ten times. J is TRBJ1-5 and V is TRBV12-3 or TRBV12-4; no reliable D call. The CDR3 has 14 residues. Deletions cut 5 bases from V and 4 bases from J, with 12 bases between. CDR3 sequence: CASSETGKNQPQHF. As DNA, the CDR3 is TGTGCCAGCAGTGAGACGGGGAAGAATCAGCCCCAGCATTTT.

This clonotype has more than one count but fewer than ten. The rearrangement uses TRBV20-1 and TRBJ1-6; 9 bases line up with TRBD1. Germline V gene sequence: CDR1 DFQATT, CDR2 SNEGSKA (reference sequence). This CDR3 spans 16 amino acids. The junction had 8 bases not matched to a gene; V was cut back by 4 bases and J by 4 bases. The CDR3 nucleotides read TGCAGTGCTAATGATGGACAGGGGTATTATAATTCACCCCTCCACTTT. Protein sequence: CSANDGQGYYNSPLHF.

Note on this clonotype: Sequence at one end of the junction differs from germline and may be a read error. The chain combines TRBV5-4 with TRBJ2-3; 7 nucleotides agree with TRBD2. The germline CDR1 and CDR2 sequences are SGHNT and YYREEE (reference sequence). The CDR3 covers 16 residues. CDR3 loop: CASSPGSGMGTDTQYF. The CDR3 nucleotides are TGTGCGAGCAGCCCCGGGAGCGGGATGGGCACAGATACGCAGTATTTT. Variable domain in full (rest from reference TRBV5-4 and TRBJ2-3): ETGVTQSPTHLIKTRGQQVTLRCSSQSGHNTVSWYQQALGQGPQFIFQYYREEENGRGNFPPRFSGLQFPNYSSELNVNALELDDSALYLCASSPGSGMGTDTQYFGPGTRLTVL.